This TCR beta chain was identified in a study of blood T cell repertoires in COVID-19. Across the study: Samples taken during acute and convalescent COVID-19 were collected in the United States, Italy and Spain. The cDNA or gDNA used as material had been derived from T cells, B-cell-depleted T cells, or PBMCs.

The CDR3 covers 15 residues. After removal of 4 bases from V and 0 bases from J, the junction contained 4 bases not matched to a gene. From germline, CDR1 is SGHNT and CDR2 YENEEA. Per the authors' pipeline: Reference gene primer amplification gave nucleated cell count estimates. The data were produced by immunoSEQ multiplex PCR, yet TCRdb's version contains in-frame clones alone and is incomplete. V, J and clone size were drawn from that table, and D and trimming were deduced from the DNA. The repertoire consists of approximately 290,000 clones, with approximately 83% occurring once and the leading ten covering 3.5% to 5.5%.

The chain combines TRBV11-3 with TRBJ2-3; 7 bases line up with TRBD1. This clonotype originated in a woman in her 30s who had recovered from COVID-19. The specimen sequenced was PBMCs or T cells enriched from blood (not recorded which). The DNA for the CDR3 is TGTGCCAGCAGCTCGGGACAGCTAAGCACAGATACGCAGTATTTT. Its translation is CASSSGQLSTDTQYF.